The 28 T cell receptor beta chains listed next were all sequenced from one sample in a study of blood T cells in healthy people across ages. Together with a sample-barcoded 5' primer, a J-beta primer mix was included in a second PCR lasting roughly 6 to 12 cycles. A single record per CDR3 protein comes from TCRdb applying MiXCR to the 5' RACE reads. Counted here are 1.5 million to 2 million distinct CDR3 sequences, roughly 49% occurring once; the ten biggest clones make up 2.1%. Sequenced input: blood. Receptors originate from a woman in her thirties or forties in good health.

Only a few counts were recorded for this clonotype. The chain couples TRBV27 to TRBJ2-7; 11 bases align to TRBD1. V was clipped by 5 bases and J by 2 bases; unmatched bases: 11. The CDR3 loop spans 17 amino acids. Germline-derived CDR1 and CDR2 are MNHEY and SMNVEV (reference sequence). The CDR3 region is CASSPPRTGGYAYEQYF. The CDR3 nucleotides read TGTGCCAGCAGTCCCCCCCGGACAGGGGGCTACGCCTACGAGCAGTACTTC.

V is TRBV7-2 and J is TRBJ1-2; TRBD1 is a possible D gene (6 bases). Per germline, CDR1 SGHTA and CDR2 FQGNSA. This CDR3 spans 17 amino acids. The germline V and J ends were trimmed by 5 bases and 7 bases, with 26 bases remaining between them. CDR3 amino acids: CASSGGGQGRALGGYTF. The CDR3 DNA reads as TGTGCCAGCAGCGGTGGGGGGCAGGGCCGAGCTCTAGGTGGCTACACCTTC.

This chain joins TRBV7-9 and TRBJ2-5; TRBD1 aligns across 9 bases. The J call may not be correct, given that the DNA end is closer to TRBJ2-7. The CDR3 has 19 amino acids. The germline V gene encodes CDR1 SEHNR and CDR2 FQNEAQ (reference sequence). DNA of the CDR3: TGTGCCAGCAGCTTTCCAACTCACCTTCGGACAGGGGTTACGGACGAGCAGTACTTC. It is translated as CASSFPTHLRTGVTDEQYF.

V is TRBV12-3 or TRBV12-4 and J is TRBJ2-1; a possible D gene is TRBD2 (7 bases). The V end lost 5 bases, the J end lost 5 bases, and 16 bases lay between the germline ends. The CDR3 extends over 15 amino acids. In DNA form, the CDR3 reads TGTGCCAGCAGTGACCGCGGGGGCAGCAACAATGAGCAGTTCTTC. This encodes CASSDRGGSNNEQFF.

The chain is built from TRBV7-2 and TRBJ2-7; possible D gene TRBD1, 5 bases. The CDR3 runs 15 residues. V was clipped by 0 bases and J by 5 bases, with 14 bases between them. The germline V gene encodes CDR1 SGHTA and CDR2 FQGNSA. The CDR3 DNA reads TGTGCCAGCAGCTTAGCGTCACAGGTAAAACACGAGCAGTACTTC. Its protein product is CASSLASQVKHEQYF.

This clonotype has only a few counts. The chain carries TRBV7-2 and TRBJ1-5; 8 nucleotides align to TRBD1. The ends lost 5 bases at V and 1 base at J; junction bases unmatched: 7. This CDR3 has 16 amino acids. Germline CDR1 and CDR2: SGHTA and FQGNSA. The CDR3 is CASSPWTGSSNQPQHF. The CDR3 bases are TGTGCCAGCAGCCCATGGACAGGGTCGAGCAATCAGCCCCAGCATTTT.

The chain couples TRBV2 to TRBJ2-3; D remains ambiguous. The CDR3 has 14 residues. V gave up 2 bases and J gave up 3 bases, with 9 bases separating them. Germline V gene lookup returns CDR1 SNHLY and CDR2 FYNNEI. CDR3 DNA sequence: TGTGCCAGCAGTGAATTCCCAGTTACAGATACGCAGTATTTT. It yields the protein CASSEFPVTDTQYF. The complete variable domain, with remaining parts taken from reference TRBV2 and TRBJ2-3, reads EPEVTQTPSHQVTQMGQEVILRCVPISNHLYFYWYRQILGQKVEFLVSFYNNEISEKSEIFDDQFSVERPDGSNFTLKIRSTKLEDSAMYFCASSEFPVTDTQYFGPGTRLTVL.

This chain joins TRBV9 and TRBJ2-1; 8 bases match TRBD2. Germline CDR1 is SGDLS and CDR2 is YYNGEE. V trimming: 0 bases; J trimming: 0 bases; junction bases outside the gene matches: 14. The CDR3 spans 20 residues. The CDR3 spells CASSVDLRGGPTSSYNEQFF. The DNA for the CDR3 is TGTGCCAGCAGCGTAGATCTTCGGGGGGGCCCCACGAGCTCCTACAATGAGCAGTTCTTC. Complete variable domain (other parts from reference TRBV9 and TRBJ2-1): DSGVTQTPKHLITATGQRVTLRCSPRSGDLSVYWYQQSLDQGLQFLIQYYNGEERAKGNILERFSAQQFPDLHSELNLSSLELGDSALYFCASSVDLRGGPTSSYNEQFFGPGTRLTVL.

The rearrangement links TRBV27 to TRBJ2-7, with 14 bases identical to TRBD2. Germline V gene lookup returns CDR1 MNHEY and CDR2 SMNVEV (reference sequence). Germline trimming cut 6 bases from V and 7 bases from J; bases unmatched to any gene: 20. The CDR3 contains 19 residues. The CDR3 loop reads CASSRRMTSGGANYNEQYF. For the CDR3, the DNA is TGTGCCAGCAGCCGTCGAATGACTAGCGGGGGGGCGAACTACAATGAGCAGTACTTC.

The sample holds one count of this clonotype. The rearrangement joins TRBV27 to TRBJ1-2; D is possibly TRBD1 (6 bases). In germline, CDR1 is MNHEY, CDR2 SMNVEV (reference sequence). The CDR3 contains 14 residues. The V and J ends lost 0 bases and 6 bases respectively, with 11 bases between them. This CDR3 is CASSLSPTGDGYTF. The CDR3 coding sequence is TGTGCCAGCAGTTTATCTCCGACAGGCGATGGCTACACCTTC.

The CDR3 DNA follows: TGCGCCAGCAGCTTGACAGGGGGCTTATACGAGCAGTTCTTC. As protein: CASSLTGGLYEQFF. This sequence joins TRBV5-1 and TRBJ2-1; 9 nucleotides agree with TRBD1. From germline, CDR1 is SGHRS and CDR2 YFSETQ. The CDR3 extends over 14 amino acids. Trimming at V came to 1 base and at J to 10 bases, leaving 6 bases not matched to a gene.

This chain links TRBV3-1 with TRBJ1-2, with a tentative D call TRBD1 (5 bases). This CDR3 contains 13 residues. With 3 bases removed from V and 7 bases from J, the gap between germline ends came to 12 bases. The germline CDR1 and CDR2 sequences are LGHDT and YNNKEL (reference sequence). The CDR3 DNA is TGTGCCAGCAGCCACAGCAGGGATCGTGGCTACACCTTC. Its translation is CASSHSRDRGYTF.

The rearrangement links TRBV4-2 to TRBJ1-1; 9 nucleotides agree with TRBD1. The CDR3 runs to 15 residues. Germline V CDR1 and CDR2: LGHNA, YNFKEQ. Unmatched junction bases numbered 5, after V lost 1 base and J lost 5 bases. In nucleotides, the CDR3 is TGTGCCAGCAGCCAAGTCACAGGGGGCACAACTGAAGCTTTCTTT. It translates to CASSQVTGGTTEAFF.

This chain connects TRBV7-6 to TRBJ2-5; D not certain. Germline V gene lookup returns CDR1 SGHVS and CDR2 FNYEAQ. Trimming left V 5 bases short and J 5 bases short, with 12 bases between. The CDR3 extends over 13 amino acids. The CDR3 coding sequence is TGTGCCAGCAGCATAATGGTTCTCGAGACCCAGTACTTC. It codes for CASSIMVLETQYF.

The chain recombines TRBV9 with TRBJ2-3; D perhaps matches TRBD2 (5 bases). Looked up from germline, CDR1 is SGDLS and CDR2 is YYNGEE. This CDR3 is 12 amino acids long. V was shortened by 5 bases and J by 9 bases, with 13 bases between the two germline ends. CDR3 sequence: CASSEHRGTQYF. The CDR3 DNA reads as TGTGCCAGCAGTGAACATAGAGGGACGCAGTATTTT.

Many counts were recorded for this clonotype. The chain has TRBV6-5 and TRBJ2-4; TRBD2 is a possible D gene (6 bases). The CDR3 consists of 15 residues. V lost 4 bases to trimming and J lost 3 bases, with 13 bases between them. The germline V gene encodes CDR1 MNHEY and CDR2 SVGAGI. CDR3 nucleotide sequence: TGTGCCAGCAGTTTTTGGCGGGGAGGCAAAAACATTCAGTACTTC. Its protein product is CASSFWRGGKNIQYF.

This clonotype was counted ten times or more. The chain employs TRBV4-3 and TRBJ2-5; D not certain. This CDR3 spans 13 amino acids. Between the trimmed V and J ends, which lost 1 base and 5 bases, there was a span of 8 bases. CDR1 and CDR2 from the germline V gene are LGHNA and YSLEER. The DNA of the CDR3 is TGCGCCAGCAGCCAAGCTTTGCAGGAGACCCAGTACTTC. Its protein is CASSQALQETQYF.

V is TRBV15 and J is TRBJ1-5, with D perhaps matching TRBD1 (6 bases). The V end lost 6 bases, the J end lost 4 bases, and 16 bases lay between the germline ends. Germline assignment: CDR1 LNHNV and CDR2 YYDKDF (reference sequence). This CDR3 is built from 15 residues. The CDR3 reads CATRSNRVTNQPQHF. DNA for the CDR3: TGTGCCACCAGATCCAACAGGGTCACGAATCAGCCCCAGCATTTT.

This clonotype was counted a few times. This chain links TRBV20-1 with TRBJ1-1, with TRBD1 matching over 10 bases. Trimming removed 5 bases from V and 5 bases from J; junction bases left unmatched: 2. Germline V lookup: CDR1 DFQATT, CDR2 SNEGSKA (reference sequence). The CDR3 runs 12 residues. The CDR3 sequence is CSAGTGETEAFF. CDR3 in DNA: TGCAGTGCTGGGACAGGGGAAACTGAAGCTTTCTTT.

The V call is TRBV10-3, the J call TRBJ1-5; D not certain. Germline V gives CDR1 ENHRY, CDR2 SYGVKD. Trimming cost V 2 bases and J 0 bases, with 5 bases left between them. This CDR3 region has 14 residues. CDR3 nucleotide sequence: TGTGCCATCAGTGAGGAGGGTAGCAATCAGCCCCAGCATTTT. This codes for CAISEEGSNQPQHF.

This clonotype appeared a few times. CDR3 amino acids: CASSPNPSSYNEQFF. The CDR3 DNA sequence: TGTGCCAGCAGCCCTAACCCAAGCTCCTACAATGAGCAGTTCTTC. The V gene is TRBV12-3 or TRBV12-4, the J gene TRBJ2-1; D remains unclear. The CDR3 sequence is 15 residues long. Trimming shortened V by 6 bases and J by 0 bases, and 12 bases separated the two germline ends.

The J gene is TRBJ2-1, the V gene TRBV6-5; tentatively, D is TRBD1 or TRBD2 (5 bases each). Germline V gene data show CDR1 as MNHEY and CDR2 as SVGAGI. V was clipped by 2 bases and J by 6 bases, with 14 bases between them. CDR3 size: 15 residues. CDR3 sequence: CASSYGGIGSNEQFF. The DNA of the CDR3 is TGTGCCAGCAGTTACGGGGGTATCGGATCCAATGAGCAGTTCTTC.

V gene TRBV20-1 combines with J gene TRBJ2-3; 12 bases are shared with TRBD2. From germline, CDR1 is DFQATT and CDR2 SNEGSKA (reference sequence). The junction had 13 bases not matched to a gene; V was cut back by 6 bases and J by 0 bases. The CDR3 covers 18 residues. This chain's CDR3 is CSARMTSGGLSSTDTQYF. For the CDR3, the DNA is TGCAGTGCCCGGATGACTAGCGGGGGCCTCTCTAGCACAGATACGCAGTATTTT.

In DNA form, the CDR3 reads TGCAGTGCCCCAGATCTGGCGGGGGCTGGCCACGAGCAGTACTTC. It specifies CSAPDLAGAGHEQYF. This rearrangement joins TRBV20-1 to TRBJ2-7; a possible D gene is TRBD2 (7 bases). Germline CDR1 DFQATT, CDR2 SNEGSKA (reference sequence). The CDR3 runs 15 residues. Between the trimmed V and J ends, which lost 6 bases and 5 bases, there was a span of 23 bases.

The rearrangement links TRBV7-6 to TRBJ1-2, with D possibly TRBD1 on 6 matching bases. Germline-derived CDR1 and CDR2 are SGHVS and FNYEAQ. The V and J ends lost 7 bases and 7 bases respectively, with 22 bases between them. CDR3 length: 15 amino acids. The CDR3 loop is CASTLGLDGGCGYTF. DNA for the CDR3: TGTGCCAGCACCCTAGGCCTGGACGGGGGCTGTGGCTACACCTTC.

This clonotype showed up many times. This chain links TRBV7-9 with TRBJ1-2; the D gene is possibly TRBD1 (5 bases). The germline V gene encodes CDR1 SEHNR and CDR2 FQNEAQ (reference sequence). This CDR3 is built from 13 residues. Trimming took 1 base from V and 7 from J, leaving 10 bases between them. The CDR3 DNA follows: TGTGCCAGCAGCTTAGTAGGGGAAGGTGGCTACACCTTC. This translates into CASSLVGEGGYTF.

The gene calls are TRBV2 and TRBJ2-3; a possible D gene is TRBD1 (6 bases). The CDR3 is made up of 14 amino acids. The V gene's germline CDR1 is SNHLY and CDR2 FYNNEI. The V and J ends lost 0 bases and 7 bases respectively, with 11 bases between them. CDR3 residues: CASSEALGTNTQYF. The CDR3 nucleotides read TGTGCCAGCAGTGAAGCGTTGGGGACAAATACGCAGTATTTT.

This clonotype was seen more than once but under ten times. CDR3 amino acids: CASSYLTSGGLNEQFF. CDR3 bases: TGCGCCAGCAGCTACTTAACTAGCGGGGGGCTTAATGAGCAGTTCTTC. The V gene is TRBV5-1, the J gene TRBJ2-1; 12 bases are a match to TRBD2. Germline CDR1 SGHRS, CDR2 YFSETQ. This CDR3 is built from 16 residues. After removal of 3 bases from V and 7 bases from J, the junction contained 8 bases not matched to a gene. The whole variable domain, remainder taken from reference TRBV5-1 and TRBJ2-1, is KAGVTQTPRYLIKTRGQQVTLSCSPISGHRSVSWYQQTPGQGLQFLFEYFSETQRNKGNFPGRFSGRQFSNSRSEMNVSTLELGDSALYLCASSYLTSGGLNEQFFGPGTRLTVL.